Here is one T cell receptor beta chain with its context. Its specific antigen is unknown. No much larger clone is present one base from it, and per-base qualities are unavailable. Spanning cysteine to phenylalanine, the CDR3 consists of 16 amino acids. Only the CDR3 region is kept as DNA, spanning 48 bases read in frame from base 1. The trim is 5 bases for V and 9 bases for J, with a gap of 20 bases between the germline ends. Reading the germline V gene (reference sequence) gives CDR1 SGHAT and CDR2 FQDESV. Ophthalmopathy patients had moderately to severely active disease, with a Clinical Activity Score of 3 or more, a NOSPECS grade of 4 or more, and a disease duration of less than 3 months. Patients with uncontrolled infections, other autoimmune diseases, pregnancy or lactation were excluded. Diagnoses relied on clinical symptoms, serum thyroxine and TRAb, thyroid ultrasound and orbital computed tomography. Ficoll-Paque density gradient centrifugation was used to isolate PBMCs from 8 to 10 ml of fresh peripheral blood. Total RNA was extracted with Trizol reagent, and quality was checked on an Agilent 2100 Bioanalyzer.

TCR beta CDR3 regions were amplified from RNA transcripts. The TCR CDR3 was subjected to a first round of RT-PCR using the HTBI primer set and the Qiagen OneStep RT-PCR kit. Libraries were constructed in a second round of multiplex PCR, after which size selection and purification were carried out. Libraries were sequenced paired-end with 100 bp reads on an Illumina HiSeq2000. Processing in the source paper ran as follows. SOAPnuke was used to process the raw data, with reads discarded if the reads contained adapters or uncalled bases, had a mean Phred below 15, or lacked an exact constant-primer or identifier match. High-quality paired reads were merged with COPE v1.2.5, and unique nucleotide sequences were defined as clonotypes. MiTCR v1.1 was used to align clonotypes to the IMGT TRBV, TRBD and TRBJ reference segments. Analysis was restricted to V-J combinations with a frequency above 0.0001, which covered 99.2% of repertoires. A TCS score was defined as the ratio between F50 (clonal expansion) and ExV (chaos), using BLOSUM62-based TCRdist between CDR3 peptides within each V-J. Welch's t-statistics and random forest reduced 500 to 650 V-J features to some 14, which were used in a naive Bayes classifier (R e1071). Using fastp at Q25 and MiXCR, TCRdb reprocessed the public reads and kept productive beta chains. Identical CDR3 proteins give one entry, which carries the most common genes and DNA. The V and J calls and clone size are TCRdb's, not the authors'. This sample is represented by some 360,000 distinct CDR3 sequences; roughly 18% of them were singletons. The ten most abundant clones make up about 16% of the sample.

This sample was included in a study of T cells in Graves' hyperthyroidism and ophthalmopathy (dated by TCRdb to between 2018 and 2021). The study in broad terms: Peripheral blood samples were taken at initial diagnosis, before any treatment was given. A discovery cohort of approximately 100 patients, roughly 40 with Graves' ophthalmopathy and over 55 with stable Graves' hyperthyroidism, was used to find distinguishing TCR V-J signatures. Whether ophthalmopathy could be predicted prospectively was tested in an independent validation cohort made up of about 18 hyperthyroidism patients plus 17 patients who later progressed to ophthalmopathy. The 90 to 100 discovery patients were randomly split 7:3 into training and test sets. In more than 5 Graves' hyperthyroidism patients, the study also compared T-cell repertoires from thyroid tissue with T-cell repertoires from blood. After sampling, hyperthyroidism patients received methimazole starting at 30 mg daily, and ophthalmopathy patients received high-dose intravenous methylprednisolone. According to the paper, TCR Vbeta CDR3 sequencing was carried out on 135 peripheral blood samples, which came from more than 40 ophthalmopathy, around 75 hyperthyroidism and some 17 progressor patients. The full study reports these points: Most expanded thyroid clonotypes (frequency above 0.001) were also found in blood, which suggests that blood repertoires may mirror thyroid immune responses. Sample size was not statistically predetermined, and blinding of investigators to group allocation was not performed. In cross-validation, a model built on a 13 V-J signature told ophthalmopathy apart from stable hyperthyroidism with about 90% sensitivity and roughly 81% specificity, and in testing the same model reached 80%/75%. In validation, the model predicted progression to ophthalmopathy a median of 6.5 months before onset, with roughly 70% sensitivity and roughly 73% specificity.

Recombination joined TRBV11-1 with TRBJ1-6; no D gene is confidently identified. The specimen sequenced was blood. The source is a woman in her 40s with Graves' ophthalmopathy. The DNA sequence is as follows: TGTGCCAGCAGCCCGCCGGAGGCCGTCGTTGGTTCACCCCTCCACTTT. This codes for CASSPPEAVVGSPLHF. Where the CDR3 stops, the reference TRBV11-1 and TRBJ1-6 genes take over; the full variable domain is EAEVAQSPRYKITEKSQAVAFWCDPISGHATLYWYRQILGQGPELLVQFQDESVVDDSQLPKDRFSAERLKGVDSTLKIQPAELGDSAMYLCASSPPEAVVGSPLHFGNGTRLTVT.